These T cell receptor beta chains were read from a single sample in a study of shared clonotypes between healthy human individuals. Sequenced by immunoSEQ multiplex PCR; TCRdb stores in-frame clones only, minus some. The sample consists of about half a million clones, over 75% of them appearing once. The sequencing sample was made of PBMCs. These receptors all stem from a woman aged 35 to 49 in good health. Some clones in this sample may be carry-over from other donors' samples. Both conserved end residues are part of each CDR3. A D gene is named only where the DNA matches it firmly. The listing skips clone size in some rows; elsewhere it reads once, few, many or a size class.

DNA: TGTGCCAGCAGTTATACGGCGACCTACGAGCAGTACTTC; CDR3: CASSYTATYEQYF; V: TRBV6-6; size: NA; J: TRBJ2-7; D: NA
DNA: TGTGCCAGCAGTCCTTCCGTAGATGAGCAGTTCTTC; CDR3: CASSPSVDEQFF; V: TRBV6-6; size: NA; J: TRBJ2-1; D: NA
DNA: TGTGCCACCAGCAGAGGACGGACCTACGAGCAGTACTTC; CDR3: CATSRGRTYEQYF; V: TRBV15; size: NA; J: TRBJ2-7; D: NA
DNA: TGTGCCAGCAGCCAGGGGGGGGCTGGGGCCAACGTCCTGACTTTC; CDR3: CASSQGGAGANVLTF; V: TRBV7-2; size: many; J: TRBJ2-6; D: NA
DNA: TGCGCCAGCAGCTTGATGGAGGGCGCCGCGAACACCGGGGAGCTGTTTTTT; CDR3: CASSLMEGAANTGELFF; V: TRBV5-1; size: NA; J: TRBJ2-2; D: NA
DNA: TGTGCCAGCAGCCCAGGACAGGGGGATTCACCCCTCCACTTT; CDR3: CASSPGQGDSPLHF; V: TRBV7-9; size: NA; J: TRBJ1-6; D: TRBD1
DNA: TGTGCCAGCAGCCCCCCCGGTAGGGATGAAAAACTGTTTTTT; CDR3: CASSPPGRDEKLFF; V: TRBV28; size: NA; J: TRBJ1-4; D: NA
DNA: TGTGCCAGCTCACCCCGGCGGGGGACTAATGAAAAACTGTTTTTT; CDR3: CASSPRRGTNEKLFF; V: TRBV18; size: NA; J: TRBJ1-4; D: NA
DNA: TGTGCCAGCAGCCAGGTCAGCGCGAACACCGGGGAGCTGTTTTTT; CDR3: CASSQVSANTGELFF; V: TRBV5-4; size: NA; J: TRBJ2-2; D: NA
DNA: TGTGCCAGCAGCTTACAGACAAATACATATGGCTACACCTTC; CDR3: CASSLQTNTYGYTF; V: TRBV7-8; size: NA; J: TRBJ1-2; D: NA
DNA: TGCGCCAGCAGCTTGGAGGGACAGGGGGAGACCCAGTACTTC; CDR3: CASSLEGQGETQYF; V: TRBV5-1; size: NA; J: TRBJ2-5; D: TRBD1
DNA: TGTGCCAGCAGTTATTGGGACGAGCAGTTCTTC; CDR3: CASSYWDEQFF; V: TRBV6-6; size: NA; J: TRBJ2-1; D: NA
DNA: TGTGCCAGCAGTTTTTCGACAGATGCGTCCCAGTACTTC; CDR3: CASSFSTDASQYF; V: TRBV27; size: NA; J: TRBJ2-5; D: NA
DNA: TGTGCCATCAGTGACCCGGGAGGAGAAGAGACCCAGTACTTC; CDR3: CAISDPGGEETQYF; V: TRBV10-3; size: NA; J: TRBJ2-5; D: TRBD2
DNA: TGCGCCAGCAGCCCCAATTCGGGACTGGGAGAGACCCAGTACTTC; CDR3: CASSPNSGLGETQYF; V: TRBV5-1; size: NA; J: TRBJ2-5; D: NA
DNA: TGTGCCAGCAGCGTTGCGACTAGCGGGAGTCGGGACTATTACGAGCAGTACTTC; CDR3: CASSVATSGSRDYYEQYF; V: TRBV4-2; size: NA; J: TRBJ2-7; D: TRBD2
DNA: TGTGCCAGCAACGCCGAAAGGACAGTTCTGCTCTTC; CDR3: CASNAERTVLLF; V: TRBV2; size: NA; J: TRBJ2-1; D: NA
DNA: TGTGCCAGCAGTTTAGGTACAGGGACTGGAAACACCATATATTTT; CDR3: CASSLGTGTGNTIYF; V: TRBV28; size: NA; J: TRBJ1-3; D: NA
DNA: TGTGCCAGCACCGACGGAGGGGCCTACGAGCAGTACTTC; CDR3: CASTDGGAYEQYF; V: TRBV28; size: NA; J: TRBJ2-7; D: NA
DNA: TGTGCCAGCCTCCCTCGGGAAGGGGTGAACACCGGGGAGCTGTTTTTT; CDR3: CASLPREGVNTGELFF; V: TRBV11-2; size: few; J: TRBJ2-2; D: NA
DNA: TGTGCCAGCAGCTTGTCAGAGAACACTGAAGCTTTCTTT; CDR3: CASSLSENTEAFF; V: TRBV4-2; size: NA; J: TRBJ1-1; D: NA
DNA: TGTGCCATCAGTGAGGTTGGGGACAGGGTGTATGGCTACACCTTC; CDR3: CAISEVGDRVYGYTF; V: TRBV10-3; size: NA; J: TRBJ1-2; D: TRBD1
DNA: TGTGCCAGCAGCGAAGCAAGCCTGGGTAGCGGGAGAGGGGGTGGGGAGACCCAGTACTTC; CDR3: CASSEASLGSGRGGGETQYF; V: TRBV4-2; size: NA; J: TRBJ2-5; D: TRBD2
DNA: TGTGCCAGCAGCCCGGACAGGGCCTACAATGAGCAGTTCTTC; CDR3: CASSPDRAYNEQFF; V: TRBV7-9; size: NA; J: TRBJ2-1; D: TRBD1
DNA: TGCGCCAGCAGCTCGGGCAGCACGAACACTGAAGCTTTCTTT; CDR3: CASSSGSTNTEAFF; V: TRBV5-1; size: NA; J: TRBJ1-1; D: NA
DNA: TGTGCCAGTAAGGAACTACTAGCCAATCAGCCCCAGCATTTT; CDR3: CASKELLANQPQHF; V: TRBV19; size: NA; J: TRBJ1-5; D: NA
DNA: TGTGCCTGGAGTGTACTAGCGGGGAGAAGCTCCTACGAGCAGTACTTC; CDR3: CAWSVLAGRSSYEQYF; V: TRBV30; size: NA; J: TRBJ2-7; D: TRBD2
DNA: TGTGCCAGCAGTTACTCGAATACAGGGGCGATTGGCTACACCTTC; CDR3: CASSYSNTGAIGYTF; V: TRBV6-6; size: NA; J: TRBJ1-2; D: TRBD1
DNA: TGTGCCAGCAGCCCTACCGGGACAAGTACCGCGCAGTACTTC; CDR3: CASSPTGTSTAQYF; V: TRBV7-3; size: many; J: TRBJ2-7; D: NA
DNA: TGTGCCAGTAGTATAACCACAGGGGGCAATCAGCCCCAGCATTTT; CDR3: CASSITTGGNQPQHF; V: TRBV19; size: NA; J: TRBJ1-5; D: TRBD1
DNA: TGTGCCAGCAGCAGAACTTTTGGGACGAACACCGGGGAGCTGTTTTTT; CDR3: CASSRTFGTNTGELFF; V: TRBV7-9; size: NA; J: TRBJ2-2; D: NA
DNA: TGTGCCAGCAGCTCAAGCGGACAGCTCTATGGCTACACCTTC; CDR3: CASSSSGQLYGYTF; V: TRBV28; size: NA; J: TRBJ1-2; D: NA
DNA: TGTGCCAGTAGTATAGTGGGACACACTGAAGCTTTCTTT; CDR3: CASSIVGHTEAFF; V: TRBV19; size: NA; J: TRBJ1-1; D: NA
DNA: TGTGCCAGCAGCCAAGACGAGGGGCAGGGCGTCGACGAGCAGTACTTC; CDR3: CASSQDEGQGVDEQYF; V: TRBV5-5; size: NA; J: TRBJ2-7; D: NA
DNA: TGTGCCAGCGGTTCCGGCAATGAGCAGTTCTTC; CDR3: CASGSGNEQFF; V: TRBV6-5; size: NA; J: TRBJ2-1; D: NA
DNA: TGTGCCAGCAGTTACTCCAGGGGACTTAATGAAAAACTGTTTTTT; CDR3: CASSYSRGLNEKLFF; V: TRBV6-6; size: once; J: TRBJ1-4; D: NA
DNA: TGTGCCAGTAGTATGCCCCACTGGGCGACAGATACGCAGTATTTT; CDR3: CASSMPHWATDTQYF; V: TRBV19; size: NA; J: TRBJ2-3; D: NA
DNA: TGTGCCAGCAGCTCGGGCCCCGGGACTAGCGGCACAGATACGCAGTATTTT; CDR3: CASSSGPGTSGTDTQYF; V: TRBV7-6; size: NA; J: TRBJ2-3; D: TRBD2
DNA: TGTGCCAGCAGCTTACAATGGAACACTGAAGCTTTCTTT; CDR3: CASSLQWNTEAFF; V: TRBV7-2; size: NA; J: TRBJ1-1; D: NA
DNA: TGTGCCAGCGTTCCAGAGTACGAGCAGTACTTC; CDR3: CASVPEYEQYF; V: TRBV21-1; size: NA; J: TRBJ2-7; D: NA
DNA: TGTGCCTGGAGCGGCCGGGGGACAGCTAATGAAAAACTGTTTTTT; CDR3: CAWSGRGTANEKLFF; V: TRBV30; size: NA; J: TRBJ1-4; D: TRBD1
DNA: TGTGCCAGCAGCCGAGAAACTAGCACAGATACGCAGTATTTT; CDR3: CASSRETSTDTQYF; V: TRBV7-8; size: NA; J: TRBJ2-3; D: NA
DNA: TGTGCCAGCAGCTTAAGCAGCACAGATACGCAGTATTTT; CDR3: CASSLSSTDTQYF; V: TRBV7-3; size: NA; J: TRBJ2-3; D: NA
DNA: TGTGCCAGCATGGGAGGGGCGGAGGGCTACAATGAGCAGTTCTTC; CDR3: CASMGGAEGYNEQFF; V: TRBV6-5; size: NA; J: TRBJ2-1; D: TRBD2
DNA: TGTGCCTGGAGTGTAGCGGGAGTTTCAGATACGCAGTATTTT; CDR3: CAWSVAGVSDTQYF; V: TRBV30; size: few; J: TRBJ2-3; D: TRBD2
DNA: TGTGCAATCCCCCCGCAGGGGGCTAACTATGGCTACACCTTC; CDR3: CAIPPQGANYGYTF; V: TRBV12-2; size: NA; J: TRBJ1-2; D: NA
DNA: TGTGCCAGCAGTGAATGGTCCGGGGGAGGGTTCGAGGGGGAGCAGTACTTC; CDR3: CASSEWSGGGFEGEQYF; V: TRBV6-1; size: NA; J: TRBJ2-7; D: TRBD2
DNA: TGTGCCAGTAGTCCCAATCTAGCGGTGGATGAGCAGTTCTTC; CDR3: CASSPNLAVDEQFF; V: TRBV19; size: NA; J: TRBJ2-1; D: TRBD2
DNA: TGTGCCAGCAGCCAATTAAGAGGAGAGAACACTGAAGCTTTCTTT; CDR3: CASSQLRGENTEAFF; V: TRBV16; size: NA; J: TRBJ1-1; D: NA
DNA: TGTGCCTGGACCCCCCCGACTAGCGGGAGGTTAGATACGCAGTATTTT; CDR3: CAWTPPTSGRLDTQYF; V: TRBV30; size: NA; J: TRBJ2-3; D: TRBD2
DNA: TGTGCCAGCAGGCGAGAGACTAGCGGATACAATGAGCAGTTCTTC; CDR3: CASRRETSGYNEQFF; V: TRBV2; size: once; J: TRBJ2-1; D: TRBD2
DNA: TGTGCCTCCAGCTTGGCAGGAACCACAGATACGCAGTATTTT; CDR3: CASSLAGTTDTQYF; V: TRBV27; size: NA; J: TRBJ2-3; D: NA
DNA: TGTGCTAGTGGCCGGCCTGGACAGAATTATGGCTACACCTTC; CDR3: CASGRPGQNYGYTF; V: TRBV12-5; size: NA; J: TRBJ1-2; D: NA
DNA: TGCAGCGCTGGGGCGGGTTGGGGAATGAACACTGAAGCTTTCTTT; CDR3: CSAGAGWGMNTEAFF; V: TRBV29-1; size: many; J: TRBJ1-1; D: NA
DNA: TGTGCCCCCGACAGGGGCGACTCCTACAATGAGCAGTTCTTC; CDR3: CAPDRGDSYNEQFF; V: TRBV10-3; size: once; J: TRBJ2-1; D: TRBD1
DNA: TGTGCCAGTAGACGACAGGGGGGATATTCGGGTGGGGAGCTGTTTTTT; CDR3: CASRRQGGYSGGELFF; V: TRBV19; size: NA; J: TRBJ2-2; D: TRBD1
DNA: TGTGCCAGCAGTGAGAACTCTGGAAACACCATATATTTT; CDR3: CASSENSGNTIYF; V: TRBV2; size: NA; J: TRBJ1-3; D: NA
DNA: TGTGCCAGCATCAAACACCCGAACACTGAAGCTTTCTTT; CDR3: CASIKHPNTEAFF; V: TRBV27; size: NA; J: TRBJ1-1; D: NA
DNA: TGTGCCAGCAGCGGATACAGGGACCCCGGGGAGCTGTTTTTT; CDR3: CASSGYRDPGELFF; V: TRBV9; size: once; J: TRBJ2-2; D: NA